Included here is one T cell receptor beta chain sequence, with context. The data are from a study of blood T cell repertoires in COVID-19. CDR1 and CDR2 from the germline V gene are MNHNY and SVGAGI (reference sequence). The CDR3 sequence is 12 residues long. V gave up 6 bases and J gave up 2 bases, with 7 bases separating them. Assay used: immunoSEQ multiplex PCR; TCRdb lists only in-frame clones, some missing. The sample includes 100,000 or so clones, 70% to 80% of them seen just once. The TCR originated in a man in his sixties or seventies with active or convalescent COVID-19. The chain carries TRBV6-6 and TRBJ1-2; no reliable D call. The sample consisted of peripheral blood. The CDR3 region has the DNA TGTGCCAGCAGAACGGGGAACTATGGCTACACCTTC. This codes for CASRTGNYGYTF.